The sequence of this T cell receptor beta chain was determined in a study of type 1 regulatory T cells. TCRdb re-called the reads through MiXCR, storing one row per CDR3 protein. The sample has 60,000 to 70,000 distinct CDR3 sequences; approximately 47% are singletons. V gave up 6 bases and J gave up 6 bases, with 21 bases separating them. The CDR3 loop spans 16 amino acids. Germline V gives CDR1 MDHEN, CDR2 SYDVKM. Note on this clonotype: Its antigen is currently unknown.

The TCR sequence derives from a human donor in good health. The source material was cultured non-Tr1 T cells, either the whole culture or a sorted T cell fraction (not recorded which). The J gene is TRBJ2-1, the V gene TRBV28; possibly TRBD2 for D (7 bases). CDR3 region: CASSSRGWGGGNEQFF. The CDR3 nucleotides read TGTGCCAGCAGCTCCAGGGGATGGGGGGGCGGCAATGAGCAGTTCTTC.